The 17 T cell receptor beta chains below were found in one sample sequenced in a study of cytomegalovirus exposure and HLA in healthy donors. It was with 60 Vbeta and 13 Jbeta primers that the PCR ran. This table comes from immunoSEQ multiplex PCR, and its TCRdb copy is limited to in-frame clones, with some not included. Of around 97,000 clones listed, 65% to 80% are singletons. Sequencing input: PBMCs. The receptors shown here come from a woman aged 18-35 years in good health and CMV-seropositive.

Here the CDR3 DNA reads TGTGCCAGCACCCTAGCGGGGGGTCACACCGGGGAGCTGTTTTTT. Its translation is CASTLAGGHTGELFF. This chain joins TRBV6-6 and TRBJ2-2; 11 nucleotides align to TRBD2. This CDR3 is 15 amino acids long. CDR1 is MNHNY, CDR2 SVGAGI, per germline (reference sequence). The V and J ends lost 7 bases and 3 bases, in that order; junction bases with no gene match: 4.

A few counts support this clone. At the DNA level, this CDR3 is encoded by other sequences in the same sample as well. The rearrangement uses TRBV19 and TRBJ1-2, with D unclear. Germline-derived CDR1 and CDR2 are LNHDA and SQIVND (reference sequence). CDR3 length: 12 residues. V was clipped by 3 bases and J by 6 bases, with 8 bases between them. CDR3 DNA: TGTGCCAGTAGTATTCTACTCAATGGCTACACCTTC. Its protein product is CASSILLNGYTF.

This clone has only one observation. The chain links TRBV28 to TRBJ1-1, with 8 bases aligning to TRBD1. The CDR3 runs 15 residues. The J segment lost 4 bases and the V segment lost 5 bases, leaving 9 bases of the junction unmatched. Germline V gene data show CDR1 as MDHEN and CDR2 as SYDVKM. The CDR3 DNA reads TGTGCCAGCAGTCCGTCAGGGGGCATGGGCACTGAAGCTTTCTTT. Translation gives CASSPSGGMGTEAFF.

This clone was recorded a few times. DNA for the CDR3: TGTGCCACAAGGGTTTTGACAGGGTTGGAAAAACTGTTTTTT. Translated, it gives CATRVLTGLEKLFF. The J gene is TRBJ1-4, the V gene TRBV6-1; 7 bases agree with TRBD1. With 10 bases clipped from V and 8 bases from J, the junction kept 13 bases outside the gene matches. CDR3 size: 14 residues. Germline lookup yields CDR1 MNHNS and CDR2 SASEGT.

The chain carries TRBV11-1 and TRBJ2-2; D is undetermined. CDR1 is SGHAT and CDR2 is FQDESV in the germline V gene (reference sequence). This CDR3 has 14 amino acids. Trimming took 2 bases from V and 6 from J, leaving 10 bases between them. In DNA form, the CDR3 reads TGTGCCAGCAGCTTAATTGCGGCTGCCGGGGAGCTGTTTTTT. Its translation is CASSLIAAAGELFF.

The V gene is TRBV9, the J gene TRBJ2-1, with D perhaps TRBD2 (5 bases). The V end lost 5 bases, the J end lost 8 bases, and 14 bases lay between the germline ends. The CDR3 has 13 residues. The germline CDR1 and CDR2 sequences are SGDLS and YYNGEE. Here the CDR3 DNA reads TGTGCCAGCAGTCGGTCGGGATCGGATGAGCAGTTCTTC. Translated, it gives CASSRSGSDEQFF. The full variable domain, its missing parts supplied by reference TRBV9 and TRBJ2-1, is DSGVTQTPKHLITATGQRVTLRCSPRSGDLSVYWYQQSLDQGLQFLIQYYNGEERAKGNILERFSAQQFPDLHSELNLSSLELGDSALYFCASSRSGSDEQFFGPGTRLTVL.

V and J are TRBV6-1 and TRBJ2-7; TRBD2 matches 11 bases. Germline values: CDR1 MNHNS, CDR2 SASEGT. The trim removed 5 bases at V and 1 base at J, leaving 4 bases unmatched. The CDR3 length is 15 residues. DNA of the CDR3: TGTGCCAGCAGTTCGACTAGCGGGATTTCCTACGAGCAGTACTTC. Its protein product is CASSSTSGISYEQYF.

The J gene is TRBJ2-5, the V gene TRBV29-1; D possibly corresponds to TRBD1 (5 bases). Trimming shortened V by 5 bases and J by 2 bases, and 9 bases separated the two germline ends. The CDR3 extends over 12 amino acids. Germline CDR1 SQVTM, CDR2 ANQGSEA. CDR3 DNA: TGCAGCGTTCCCCAGGGACAAGAGACCCAGTACTTC. Amino acids: CSVPQGQETQYF. Full variable domain (outside the CDR3, taken from reference TRBV29-1 and TRBJ2-5): SAVISQKPSRDICQRGTSLTIQCQVDSQVTMMFWYRQQPGQSLTLIATANQGSEATYESGFVIDKFPISRPNLTFSTLTVSNMSPEDSSIYLCSVPQGQETQYFGPGTRLLVL.

The V gene is TRBV2, the J gene TRBJ1-1; possible D gene TRBD1, 5 bases. CDR3 length equals 13 residues. The V gene lost 7 bases and the J gene lost 4 bases, with 13 bases spanning the gap. In germline, CDR1 is SNHLY, CDR2 FYNNEI. The CDR3 here is CASIRGGSTEAFF. The DNA of the CDR3 is TGTGCCAGCATCCGGGGGGGGAGCACTGAAGCTTTCTTT. The full variable domain, in which reference TRBV2 and TRBJ1-1 provide the parts outside the CDR3, is EPEVTQTPSHQVTQMGQEVILRCVPISNHLYFYWYRQILGQKVEFLVSFYNNEISEKSEIFDDQFSVERPDGSNFTLKIRSTKLEDSAMYFCASIRGGSTEAFFGQGTRLTVV.

This clone came up a few times. The V and J genes are TRBV27 and TRBJ1-1; maybe TRBD1 (5 bases). The CDR3 totals 14 residues. The germline V gene encodes CDR1 MNHEY and CDR2 SMNVEV (reference sequence). V gave up 1 base and J gave up 7 bases, with 13 bases separating them. The CDR3 spells CASSLYGARNEAFF. CDR3 nucleotides: TGTGCCAGCAGTTTATATGGGGCGCGTAATGAAGCTTTCTTT.

The V and J genes are TRBV6-6 and TRBJ2-2; D is possibly TRBD2 (5 bases). The germline V gene encodes CDR1 MNHNY and CDR2 SVGAGI (reference sequence). Trimming took off 0 bases at V and 4 bases at J, with 12 bases between the two ends. The CDR3 is made up of 16 amino acids. CDR3 DNA sequence: TGTGCCAGCAGTTACTCGAGCGGACTGAGCACCGGGGAGCTGTTTTTT. Residues: CASSYSSGLSTGELFF.

This clone was counted between two and nine times. Written as DNA, the CDR3 is TGTGCCAGCAGCTTACTTCAGGCCACAAACCCTGAAGCTTTCTTT. This gives the protein CASSLLQATNPEAFF. The chain couples TRBV7-9 to TRBJ1-1; D is unresolved. Trimming left V 2 bases short and J 6 bases short, with 16 bases between. CDR1 is SEHNR, CDR2 FQNEAQ, per germline (reference sequence). The CDR3 has 15 amino acids.

The rearrangement links TRBV2 to TRBJ1-1; perhaps TRBD1 as D (6 bases). This CDR3 has 12 amino acids. V lost 8 bases to trimming and J lost 7 bases, with 14 bases between them. Per germline, CDR1 SNHLY and CDR2 FYNNEI. CDR3 protein: CASPGGGGEAFF. In nucleotides, the CDR3 is TGTGCCAGCCCGGGGGGGGGCGGTGAAGCTTTCTTT.

The chain couples TRBV9 to TRBJ1-1; D is unclear. The CDR3 is made up of 14 amino acids. Between the trimmed V and J ends, which lost 2 bases and 1 base, there was a span of 9 bases. In germline, CDR1 is SGDLS, CDR2 YYNGEE. The CDR3: CASSVTTGNTEAFF. The CDR3 DNA sequence: TGTGCCAGCAGCGTGACGACGGGGAACACTGAAGCTTTCTTT.

The chain combines TRBV27 with TRBJ2-7; TRBD1 aligns across 10 bases. V trimming: 8 bases; J trimming: 2 bases; junction bases outside the gene matches: 15. CDR3 length: 17 amino acids. CDR1 is MNHEY and CDR2 is SMNVEV in the germline V gene (reference sequence). The CDR3 reads CASGGRADGTGAYEQYF. The DNA of the CDR3 is TGTGCCAGCGGCGGGCGGGCCGACGGGACAGGGGCCTACGAGCAGTACTTC.

V and J are TRBV5-1 and TRBJ2-5; D remains ambiguous. Germline V CDR1 and CDR2: SGHRS, YFSETQ. V lost 1 base, J lost 1 base, and 5 bases lay in between. This CDR3 contains 13 residues. This CDR3 is CASSLTVQETQYF. DNA for the CDR3: TGCGCCAGCAGCTTGACAGTCCAAGAGACCCAGTACTTC.

CDR3 in DNA: TGTGCCAGCAGTTCCGGACTAGCGGGAGGGGAACACTCCTACGAGCAGTACTTC. Encoded protein: CASSSGLAGGEHSYEQYF. This sequence joins TRBV28 and TRBJ2-7, with 15 bases fitting TRBD2. This CDR3 comprises 18 residues. The germline CDR1 and CDR2 sequences are MDHEN and SYDVKM. V was pared by 4 bases and J by 0 bases, with 7 bases of the junction left unmatched.